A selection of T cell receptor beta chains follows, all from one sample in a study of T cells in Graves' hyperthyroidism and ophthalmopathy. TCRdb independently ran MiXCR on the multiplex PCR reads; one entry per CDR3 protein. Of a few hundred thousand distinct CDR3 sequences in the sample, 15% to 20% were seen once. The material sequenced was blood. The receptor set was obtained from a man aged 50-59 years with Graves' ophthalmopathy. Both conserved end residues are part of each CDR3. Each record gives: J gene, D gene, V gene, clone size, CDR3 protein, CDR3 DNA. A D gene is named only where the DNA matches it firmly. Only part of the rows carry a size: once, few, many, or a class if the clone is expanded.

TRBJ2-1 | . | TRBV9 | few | CASSVARENEQFF | TGTGCCAGCAGCGTAGCTAGAGAAAATGAGCAGTTCTTC
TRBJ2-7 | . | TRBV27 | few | CASSFDGYSYEQYF | TGTGCCAGCAGTTTTGACGGCTACTCCTACGAGCAGTACTTC
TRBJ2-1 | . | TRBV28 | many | CASSLSGLPGSEQFF | TGTGCCAGCAGTTTAAGTGGACTTCCAGGAAGTGAGCAGTTCTTC
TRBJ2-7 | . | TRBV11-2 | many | CASTLRGSIYEQYF | TGTGCCAGCACCCTTAGAGGCAGCATCTACGAGCAGTACTTC
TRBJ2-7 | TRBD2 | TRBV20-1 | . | CSALRLAGMNEQYF | TGCAGTGCTCTCAGACTAGCGGGAATGAACGAGCAGTACTTC
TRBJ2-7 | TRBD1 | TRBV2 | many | CASSRDRGYEQYF | TGTGCCAGCAGTCGGGACAGGGGTTACGAGCAGTACTTC
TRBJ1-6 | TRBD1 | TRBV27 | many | CASSLSSGTGANSPLHF | TGTGCCAGCAGTTTATCTAGCGGGACAGGCGCTAATTCACCCCTCCACTTT
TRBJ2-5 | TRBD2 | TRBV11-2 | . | CASSLEPSGRVETQYF | TGTGCCAGCAGCTTAGAGCCTAGCGGGAGGGTAGAGACCCAGTACTTC
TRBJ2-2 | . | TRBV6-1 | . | CASSFPNRVNTGELFF | TGTGCCAGCAGTTTCCCCAACAGGGTTAACACCGGGGAGCTGTTTTTT
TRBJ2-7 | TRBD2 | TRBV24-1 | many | CATSKGLAGNEQYF | TGTGCCACCAGTAAGGGACTAGCGGGAAACGAGCAGTACTTC
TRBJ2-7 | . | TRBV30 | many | CAWSDPGLPEQYF | TGTGCCTGGAGTGATCCCGGACTTCCCGAGCAGTACTTC
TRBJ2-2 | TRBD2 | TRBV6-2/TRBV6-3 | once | CASSYPLPGTSGRGAGELFF | TGTGCCAGCAGTTACCCATTACCCGGGACTAGCGGGAGGGGGGCCGGGGAGCTGTTTTTT
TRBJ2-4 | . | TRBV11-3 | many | CASSLDGNIQYF | TGTGCCAGCAGCTTAGACGGGAACATTCAGTACTTC
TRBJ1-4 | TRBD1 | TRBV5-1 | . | CASSYRGSENLFF | TGCGCCAGCAGCTACAGGGGAAGCGAAAACCTGTTTTTT
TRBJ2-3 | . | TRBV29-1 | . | CSARTQITSTDTQYF | TGCAGCGCCAGGACCCAAATCACTAGCACAGATACGCAGTATTTT
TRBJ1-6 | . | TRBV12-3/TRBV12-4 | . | CASTGGLLGTYNSPLHF | TGTGCCAGCACCGGGGGTCTCCTTGGAACCTATAATTCACCCCTCCACTTT
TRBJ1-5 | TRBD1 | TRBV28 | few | CASSLSNQGAQPQHF | TGTGCCAGCAGTTTATCGAACCAGGGGGCTCAGCCCCAGCATTTT
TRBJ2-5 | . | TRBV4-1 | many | CASSQERTRIRETQYF | TGCGCCAGCAGCCAAGAGCGCACTAGAATTAGGGAGACCCAGTACTTC
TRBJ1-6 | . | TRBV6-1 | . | CASSETRRLNSPLHF | TGTGCCAGCAGTGAAACGCGGCGGTTAAATTCACCCCTCCACTTT
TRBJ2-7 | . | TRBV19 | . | CAAGGATYEQYF | TGTGCCGCCGGAGGTGCAACCTACGAGCAGTACTTC
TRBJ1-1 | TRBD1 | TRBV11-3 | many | CASSLAGQGNTEAFF | TGTGCCAGCAGCTTAGCCGGACAGGGTAACACTGAAGCTTTCTTT
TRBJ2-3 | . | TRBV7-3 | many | CASSLTPIRERGTDTQYF | TGTGCCAGCAGCTTAACCCCTATCAGGGAGAGGGGCACAGATACGCAGTATTTT
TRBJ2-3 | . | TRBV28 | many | CASSLGELGDTQYF | TGTGCCAGCAGTCTGGGGGAGCTGGGAGATACGCAGTATTTT
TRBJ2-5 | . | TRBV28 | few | CASSLPSKTQYF | TGTGCCAGCAGTCTACCCTCAAAGACCCAGTACTTC
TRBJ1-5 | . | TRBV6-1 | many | CASSSQQGGGNQPQHF | TGTGCCAGCAGCTCCCAACAGGGAGGCGGCAATCAGCCCCAGCATTTT
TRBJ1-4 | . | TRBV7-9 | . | CASSLTAGTNEKLFF | TGTGCCAGCAGCTTAACTGCAGGGACTAATGAAAAACTGTTTTTT
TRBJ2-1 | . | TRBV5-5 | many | CASSLEFNEQFF | TGTGCCAGCAGCTTGGAGTTCAATGAGCAGTTCTTC
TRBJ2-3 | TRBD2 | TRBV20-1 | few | CSASLTGTRPSTDTQYF | TGCAGTGCTAGTCTCACCGGGACTAGACCTAGCACAGATACGCAGTATTTT
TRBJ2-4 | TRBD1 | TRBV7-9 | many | CASSPPDGQGTLLAKNIQYF | TGTGCCAGCAGCCCTCCTGATGGACAGGGTACTCTTCTAGCCAAAAACATTCAGTACTTC
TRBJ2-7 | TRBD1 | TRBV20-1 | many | CSATQPGQGYEQYF | TGCAGTGCTACACAACCGGGACAGGGATACGAGCAGTACTTC
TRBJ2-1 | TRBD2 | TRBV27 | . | CASSLSGRTYNEQFF | TGTGCCAGCAGCCTTAGCGGGAGGACCTACAATGAGCAGTTCTTC
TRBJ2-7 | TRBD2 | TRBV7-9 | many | CASSLVAGTTYEQYF | TGTGCCAGCAGCTTAGTAGCGGGGACGACCTACGAGCAGTACTTC
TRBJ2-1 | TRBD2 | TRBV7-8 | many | CASSPGTSGSRRSYNEQFF | TGTGCCAGCAGCCCCGGGACTAGCGGGAGTAGGAGAAGCTACAATGAGCAGTTCTTC
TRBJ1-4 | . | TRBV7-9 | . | CASSFTGTNEKLFF | TGTGCCAGCAGCTTTACAGGGACTAATGAAAAACTGTTTTTT
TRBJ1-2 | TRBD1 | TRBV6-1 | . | CASNRDRNYGYTF | TGTGCCAGCAATAGGGACAGGAACTATGGCTACACCTTC
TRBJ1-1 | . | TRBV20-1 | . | CSAPWGNTEAFF | TGCAGTGCCCCTTGGGGGAACACTGAAGCTTTCTTT
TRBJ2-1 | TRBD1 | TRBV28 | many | CASSLWGEGDSSYNEQFF | TGTGCCAGCAGTTTATGGGGAGAGGGGGACAGCTCCTACAATGAGCAGTTCTTC
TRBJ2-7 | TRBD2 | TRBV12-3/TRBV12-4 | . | CASTKEGVAGSYEQYF | TGTGCCAGCACCAAAGAGGGAGTAGCGGGATCCTACGAGCAGTACTTC
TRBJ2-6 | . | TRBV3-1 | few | CASSPPRFSGANVLTF | TGTGCCAGCAGCCCGCCCCGCTTCTCTGGGGCCAACGTCCTGACTTTC
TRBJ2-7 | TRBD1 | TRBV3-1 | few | CASSRRDRGNHEQYF | TGTGCCAGCAGCCGCCGGGACAGGGGGAACCACGAGCAGTACTTC
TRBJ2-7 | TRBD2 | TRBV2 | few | CASSELAGGRSYEQYF | TGTGCCAGCAGTGAACTAGCGGGAGGGCGGTCCTACGAGCAGTACTTC
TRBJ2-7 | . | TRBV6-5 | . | CASSHLGGSYEQYF | TGTGCCAGCAGTCATCTCGGAGGGTCCTACGAGCAGTACTTC
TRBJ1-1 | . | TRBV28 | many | CASSFRGGDTEAFF | TGTGCCAGCAGTTTCAGGGGAGGAGACACTGAAGCTTTCTTT
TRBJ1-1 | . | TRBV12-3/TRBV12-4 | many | CASTPFGGEEAFF | TGTGCCAGCACCCCTTTCGGGGGGGAGGAAGCTTTCTTT
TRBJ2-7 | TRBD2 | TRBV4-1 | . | CASSRLAGAPSYEQYF | TGCGCCAGCAGTCGACTAGCGGGGGCCCCCTCCTACGAGCAGTACTTC
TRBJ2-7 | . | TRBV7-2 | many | CASSFPGLGENEQYF | TGTGCCAGCAGCTTTCCGGGATTGGGGGAAAACGAGCAGTACTTC
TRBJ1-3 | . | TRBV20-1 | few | CSARGGADGNTIYF | TGCAGTGCTAGGGGGGGCGCAGATGGAAACACCATATATTTT
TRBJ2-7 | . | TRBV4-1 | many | CASSQASGSYEQYF | TGCGCCAGCAGCCAAGCCAGCGGATCCTACGAGCAGTACTTC
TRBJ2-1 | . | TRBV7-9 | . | CASSGGAAYNEQFF | TGTGCCAGCAGTGGTGGGGCAGCATACAATGAGCAGTTCTTC
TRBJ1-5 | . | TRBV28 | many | CASSLSGNWQPQHF | TGTGCCAGCAGTTTATCGGGTAACTGGCAGCCCCAGCATTTT